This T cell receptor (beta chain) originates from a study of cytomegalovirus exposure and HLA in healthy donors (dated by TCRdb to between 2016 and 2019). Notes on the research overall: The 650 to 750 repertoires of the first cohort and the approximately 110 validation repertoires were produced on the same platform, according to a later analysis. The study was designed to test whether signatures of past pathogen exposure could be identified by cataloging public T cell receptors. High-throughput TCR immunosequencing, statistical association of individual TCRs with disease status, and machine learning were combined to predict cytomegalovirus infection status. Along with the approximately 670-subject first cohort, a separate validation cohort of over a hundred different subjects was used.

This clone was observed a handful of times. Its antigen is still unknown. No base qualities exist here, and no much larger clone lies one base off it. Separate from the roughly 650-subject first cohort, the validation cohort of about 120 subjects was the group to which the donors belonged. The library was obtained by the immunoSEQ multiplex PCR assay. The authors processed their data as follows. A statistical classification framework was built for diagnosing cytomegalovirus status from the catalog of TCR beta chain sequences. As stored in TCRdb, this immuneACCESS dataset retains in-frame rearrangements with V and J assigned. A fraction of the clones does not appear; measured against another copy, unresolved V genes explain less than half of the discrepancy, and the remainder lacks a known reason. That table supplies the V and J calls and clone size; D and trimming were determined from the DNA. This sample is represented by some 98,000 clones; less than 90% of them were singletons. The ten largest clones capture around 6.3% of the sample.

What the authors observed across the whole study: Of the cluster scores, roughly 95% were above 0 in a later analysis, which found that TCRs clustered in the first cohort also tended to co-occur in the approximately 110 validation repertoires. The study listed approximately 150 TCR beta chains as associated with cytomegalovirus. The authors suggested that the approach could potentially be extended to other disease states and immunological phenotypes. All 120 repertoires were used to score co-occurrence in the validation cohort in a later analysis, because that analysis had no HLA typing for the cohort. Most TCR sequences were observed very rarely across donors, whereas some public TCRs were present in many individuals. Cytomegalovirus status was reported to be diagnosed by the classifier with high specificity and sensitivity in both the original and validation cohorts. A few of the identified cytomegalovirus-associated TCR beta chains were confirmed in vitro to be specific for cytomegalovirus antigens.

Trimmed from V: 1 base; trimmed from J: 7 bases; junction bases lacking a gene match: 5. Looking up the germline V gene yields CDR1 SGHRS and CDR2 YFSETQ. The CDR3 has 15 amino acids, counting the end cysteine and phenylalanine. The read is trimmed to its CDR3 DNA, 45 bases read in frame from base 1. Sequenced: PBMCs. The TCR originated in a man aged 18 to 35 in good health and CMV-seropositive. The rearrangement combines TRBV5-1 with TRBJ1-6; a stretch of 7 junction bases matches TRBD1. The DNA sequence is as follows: TGCGCCAGCAGCTTGATCGACAGGGAGAATTCACCCCTCCACTTT. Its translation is CASSLIDRENSPLHF.